Listed here are 32 T cell receptor beta chains from one sample, sequenced in a study of immune evolution from preneoplasia to lung adenocarcinoma (dated by TCRdb to 2020 to 2023). Library creation used the immunoSEQ multiplex PCR assay. The table comes from immuneACCESS by way of TCRdb, which keeps in-frame sequences with V and J called. Part of the clones is missing from these tables; in studies checked, under half for an unresolved V gene and the rest for unknown reasons. The sample profile shows 9,500 to 10,000 clones; approximately 75% of them were found once. Of the sample, roughly 12% falls within the top ten clones. Sequenced input: FFPE lung adenocarcinoma in situ tissue. The sample's cell subset or site label is to be understood as: preinvasive adenocarcinoma in situ (AIS). The receptors originated from a person older than 75 with lung adenocarcinoma.

This chain uses TRBV7-9 with TRBJ1-2, with D uncertain. The CDR3 is 13 amino acids. The germline V and J ends were trimmed by 4 bases and 0 bases, with 6 bases remaining between them. Germline V lookup: CDR1 SEHNR, CDR2 FQNEAQ (reference sequence). As DNA, the CDR3 is TGTGCCAGCAGCTCTCGATCTAACTATGGCTACACCTTC. As protein: CASSSRSNYGYTF.

This clone occurred once. The chain combines TRBV10-3 with TRBJ2-3, with a possible D match to TRBD2 (5 bases). The CDR3 length is 16 residues. Germline values: CDR1 ENHRY, CDR2 SYGVKD. Trimming stripped 0 bases from V and 8 bases from J, with 18 bases between. CDR3 protein: CAISESASTGGGTQYF. CDR3 DNA: TGTGCCATCAGTGAGTCGGCTTCGACTGGAGGTGGTACGCAGTATTTT.

This chain joins TRBV4-1 and TRBJ2-2; D is unclear. V lost 4 bases and J lost 5, with 11 bases in between. The germline V gene has CDR1 MGHRA and CDR2 YSYEKL. CDR3 length: 14 residues. CDR3 in amino acids: CASSRVEQTGELFF. The CDR3 nucleotides read TGCGCCAGCAGCCGGGTAGAACAAACCGGGGAGCTGTTTTTT.

This clone came up a few times. The chain employs TRBV6-6 and TRBJ1-1; maybe TRBD1 (5 bases). Trimming removed 2 bases from V and 11 bases from J, with 18 bases in between. This CDR3 region has 14 residues. The germline CDR1 and CDR2 sequences are MNHNY and SVGAGI (reference sequence). CDR3: CASSYRDESPRAFF. The CDR3 DNA is TGTGCCAGCAGTTACCGGGACGAGTCACCTAGGGCTTTCTTT.

The V gene is TRBV4-1, the J gene TRBJ1-5; TRBD1 matches 9 bases. The germline gives CDR1 MGHRA, CDR2 YSYEKL. This CDR3 has 14 residues. V lost 4 bases to trimming and J lost 6 bases; unmatched junction nucleotides: 4. The CDR3 region has the DNA TGCGCCAGCAGCCGTGGACAGGGGAGTCAGCCCCAGCATTTT. Protein product: CASSRGQGSQPQHF.

The chain couples TRBV27 to TRBJ2-1; 10 positions agree with TRBD1. The CDR3 is made up of 15 amino acids. Germline CDR1 MNHEY, CDR2 SMNVEV (reference sequence). With 4 bases clipped from V and 7 bases from J, the junction kept 7 bases outside the gene matches. DNA of the CDR3: TGTGCCAGCAGTTCGCCGGGACAGGGGCGGAATGAGCAGTTCTTC. It encodes CASSSPGQGRNEQFF.

The chain combines TRBV5-1 with TRBJ1-2, with a possible D match to TRBD1 (5 bases). The CDR3 sequence is 13 residues long. V dropped 1 base and J dropped 3 bases, with 7 bases sitting between them. In germline, CDR1 is SGHRS, CDR2 YFSETQ. CDR3 residues: CASSLLGDYGYTF. The CDR3 DNA sequence: TGCGCCAGCAGCTTGCTAGGGGACTATGGCTACACCTTC.

CDR3 loop: CASSQGLADYNEQFF. The DNA for the CDR3 is TGTGCCAGCAGCCAGGGACTAGCGGATTACAATGAGCAGTTCTTC. The chain joins TRBV5-4 to TRBJ2-1, with 11 bases identical to TRBD2. Trimming at V came to 4 bases and at J to 4 bases, leaving 4 bases not matched to a gene. CDR3 size: 15 residues. Germline V gene data show CDR1 as SGHNT and CDR2 as YYREEE (reference sequence).

This chain links TRBV27 with TRBJ2-7, with D possibly called TRBD1 or TRBD2 (5 bases each). CDR3 length: 14 residues. Per germline, CDR1 MNHEY and CDR2 SMNVEV (reference sequence). The V and J ends lost 4 bases and 4 bases respectively, with 14 bases between them. The CDR3 here is CASSYRDGGYEQYF. In nucleotides, the CDR3 is TGTGCCAGCAGTTACCGGGACGGTGGTTACGAGCAGTACTTC.

J is TRBJ2-1 and V is TRBV11-2; TRBD2 matches at 9 bases. Germline CDR1 SGHAT, CDR2 FQNNGV. CDR3 length: 17 amino acids. V was pared by 5 bases and J by 1 base, with 9 bases of the junction left unmatched. The CDR3 coding sequence is TGTGCCAGCAGCCCGAGCCGCCTAGCGGGATCCTACAATGAGCAGTTCTTC. Translation: CASSPSRLAGSYNEQFF.

The rearrangement joins TRBV7-8 to TRBJ2-1; TRBD1 matches at 8 bases. The germline CDR1 and CDR2 sequences are SGHVS and FQNEAQ. This CDR3 region has 16 residues. Trimming cost V 4 bases and J 5 bases; bases outside gene matches: 10. As DNA, the CDR3 is TGTGCCAGCAGCTCGAGACAGGGGATAAACGACAATGAGCAGTTCTTC. Translated: CASSSRQGINDNEQFF.

This chain uses TRBV6-1 with TRBJ2-3; no clear D. Trimming pared 3 bases from V and 0 bases from J, leaving 13 bases between. Germline values: CDR1 MNHNS, CDR2 SASEGT. The CDR3 runs to 16 residues. The CDR3, as DNA: TGTGCCAGCAGTGAGAACCCAGCGCCTAGCACAGATACGCAGTATTTT. Translating it yields CASSENPAPSTDTQYF.

The chain employs TRBV18 and TRBJ1-1; tentatively, D is TRBD1 (5 bases). V was cut by 5 bases and J by 1 base, with 11 bases left in between. Germline V gene lookup returns CDR1 KGHSH and CDR2 LQKENI. The CDR3 consists of 14 residues. The CDR3 DNA follows: TGTGCCAGCTCAGCGACAGCCAAGAACACTGAAGCTTTCTTT. The encoded protein is CASSATAKNTEAFF. The full variable domain, completed using reference TRBV18 and TRBJ1-1, is NAGVMQNPRHLVRRRGQEARLRCSPMKGHSHVYWYRQLPEEGLKFMVYLQKENIIDESGMPKERFSAEFPKEGPSILRIQQVVRGDSAAYFCASSATAKNTEAFFGQGTRLTVV.

The chain employs TRBV18 and TRBJ2-5; TRBD1 aligns across 8 bases. The germline gives CDR1 KGHSH, CDR2 LQKENI. CDR3 length: 16 residues. V lost 6 bases and J lost 5; bases outside the gene matches: 14. The CDR3 spells CASSRDRSSTWETQYF. CDR3 DNA: TGTGCCAGCTCGCGGGACAGGTCCTCGACGTGGGAGACCCAGTACTTC.

This rearrangement joins TRBV28 to TRBJ2-7, with 11 bases that match TRBD2. J lost 3 bases, V lost 1 base, and 2 bases had no gene match. The germline gives CDR1 MDHEN, CDR2 SYDVKM. This CDR3 has 15 residues. The CDR3 sequence: CASSLSSGGRYEQYF. CDR3 DNA sequence: TGTGCCAGCAGTTTATCTAGCGGGGGGCGCTACGAGCAGTACTTC. The variable domain in full, completed from reference TRBV28 and TRBJ2-7, reads DVKVTQSSRYLVKRTGEKVFLECVQDMDHENMFWYRQDPGLGLRLIYFSYDVKMKEKGDIPEGYSVSREKKERFSLILESASTNQTSMYLCASSLSSGGRYEQYFGPGTRLTVT.

This clone appeared once. The chain couples TRBV13 to TRBJ1-3; 7 bases match TRBD1. CDR1 and CDR2 from the germline V gene are PRHDT and FYEKMQ (reference sequence). The ends lost 5 bases at V and 5 bases at J; junction bases unmatched: 15. There are 17 residues in the CDR3. DNA of the CDR3: TGTGCCAGCAGCCCTTCGGGTCTAGGGGGCATTCGAAACACCATATATTTT. This translates into CASSPSGLGGIRNTIYF.

The V gene is TRBV9, the J gene TRBJ2-3; 10 nucleotides match TRBD2. V lost 3 bases and J lost 1; bases outside the gene matches: 2. Germline CDR1 and CDR2: SGDLS and YYNGEE. This CDR3 comprises 15 residues. CDR3 nucleotide sequence: TGTGCCAGCAGCGCCACTAGCGGGGGCACAGATACGCAGTATTTT. As protein: CASSATSGGTDTQYF.

The V and J genes are TRBV4-3 and TRBJ1-3; D not resolved. Per the germline V gene, CDR1 is LGHNA and CDR2 is YSLEER. The CDR3 totals 15 residues. V was pared by 3 bases and J by 0 bases, with 9 bases between. For the CDR3, the DNA is TGCGCCAGCAGCCAGTCTGAAAACTCTGGAAACACCATATATTTT. Translated: CASSQSENSGNTIYF.

V gene TRBV7-2 combines with J gene TRBJ2-2; D possibly corresponds to TRBD1 (5 bases). V was pared by 5 bases and J by 5 bases, with 12 bases between. The CDR3 contains 14 residues. Germline CDR1 SGHTA, CDR2 FQGNSA. The CDR3, as DNA: TGTGCCAGCAGCAGCCGGACATCGACCGGGGAGCTGTTTTTT. Residues: CASSSRTSTGELFF.

The rearrangement uses TRBV10-1 and TRBJ2-5; maybe TRBD2 (6 bases). CDR3 size: 15 residues. Germline lookup yields CDR1 WNHNN and CDR2 SYGVQD (reference sequence). Between the trimmed V and J ends, which lost 2 bases and 5 bases, there was a span of 15 bases. The DNA of the CDR3 is TGCGCCAGCAGTGAGGGGTTCGGGGGTTCGGAGACCCAGTACTTC. This gives the protein CASSEGFGGSETQYF.

The chain combines TRBV7-2 with TRBJ2-3; TRBD2 might be the D (5 bases). Trimming took off 2 bases at V and 11 bases at J, with 11 bases between the two ends. The CDR3 runs to 12 residues. The germline gives CDR1 SGHTA, CDR2 FQGNSA. This chain's CDR3 is CASSLLEGGQYF. In DNA form, the CDR3 reads TGTGCCAGCAGCTTACTCGAGGGTGGGCAGTATTTT.

The genes are TRBV15 and TRBJ2-5; tentative D call: TRBD1 (5 bases). The V gene lost 8 bases and the J gene lost 3 bases, with 19 bases spanning the gap. Germline loops: CDR1 LNHNV, CDR2 YYDKDF (reference sequence). The CDR3 is made up of 15 amino acids. The CDR3 sequence is CATAAPRGREETQYF. The DNA of the CDR3 is TGTGCCACCGCGGCGCCAAGGGGCCGGGAAGAGACCCAGTACTTC. The full variable domain, in which reference TRBV15 and TRBJ2-5 provide the parts outside the CDR3, is DAMVIQNPRYQVTQFGKPVTLSCSQTLNHNVMYWYQQKSSQAPKLLFHYYDKDFNNEADTPDNFQSRRPNTSFCFLDIRSPGLGDTAMYLCATAAPRGREETQYFGPGTRLLVL.

This clone has more than one count but fewer than ten. In the same sample, other DNA sequences code for this CDR3. The chain uses TRBV4-2 and TRBJ1-2; D is perhaps TRBD1 (5 bases). V was clipped by 0 bases and J by 5 bases, with 13 bases between them. The V gene's germline CDR1 is LGHNA and CDR2 YNFKEQ. This CDR3 is 15 amino acids long. The CDR3 DNA sequence: TGTGCCAGCAGCCAAGAAGGGGCCGCGTCTTATGGCTACACCTTC. It yields the protein CASSQEGAASYGYTF.

V usage is TRBV19 and J usage is TRBJ1-6, with D tentatively TRBD1 (5 bases). Germline V gene data show CDR1 as LNHDA and CDR2 as SQIVND (reference sequence). V dropped 4 bases and J dropped 8 bases, with 21 bases sitting between them. CDR3 length: 17 amino acids. CDR3: CASSSLGDGRGYSPLHF. In DNA, the CDR3 is TGTGCCAGTAGTAGCTTGGGGGACGGAAGGGGCTATTCACCCCTCCACTTT.

The chain uses TRBV27 and TRBJ2-3; D unclear. V shed 3 bases and J shed 2 bases, with 6 bases lying between them. Germline CDR1 is MNHEY and CDR2 is SMNVEV (reference sequence). The CDR3 runs to 13 residues. The CDR3 nucleotides read TGTGCCAGCAGTTTTTCACACACAGATACGCAGTATTTT. Encoded protein: CASSFSHTDTQYF.

This clone has more than one count but fewer than ten. The chain combines TRBV28 with TRBJ2-7; D is uncertain. This CDR3 is built from 12 residues. V lost 4 bases and J 5 bases, leaving 9 bases between the germline ends. CDR1 is MDHEN and CDR2 is SYDVKM in the germline V gene. The CDR3 DNA reads TGTGCCAGCAGTTCCAGACAAGACGAGCAGTACTTC. This gives the protein CASSSRQDEQYF.

The gene calls are TRBV6-6 and TRBJ1-4; D uncertain. CDR1 is MNHNY and CDR2 is SVGAGI in the germline V gene (reference sequence). Trimming removed 6 bases at V and 8 bases at J, with 19 bases between. The length of the CDR3 is 15 residues. In DNA form, the CDR3 reads TGTGCCAGCAGACAGAACGGCTATAAGGAGGAAAAACTGTTTTTT. Its translation: CASRQNGYKEEKLFF.

The chain is built from TRBV29-1 and TRBJ1-1, with TRBD1 as a possible D gene (6 bases). In germline, CDR1 is SQVTM, CDR2 ANQGSEA. The germline V and J ends were trimmed by 7 bases and 0 bases, with 12 bases remaining between them. CDR3 length: 13 residues. The CDR3 spells CSAQTGMNTEAFF. In DNA, the CDR3 is TGCAGCGCGCAGACAGGCATGAACACTGAAGCTTTCTTT.

The CDR3 spells CAWTKWGPYNEQFF. The CDR3 bases are TGTGCCTGGACTAAGTGGGGACCCTACAATGAGCAGTTCTTC. The chain employs TRBV30 and TRBJ2-1; D is perhaps TRBD1 or TRBD2 (5 bases each). Trimming took 4 bases from V and 2 from J, leaving 12 bases between them. The CDR3 has 14 residues. The germline V gene has CDR1 GTSNPN and CDR2 SVGIG (reference sequence).

The chain links TRBV28 to TRBJ2-5, with TRBD2 as a possible D gene (6 bases). V dropped 7 bases and J dropped 11 bases, with 23 bases sitting between them. Germline V CDR1 and CDR2: MDHEN, SYDVKM. The CDR3 runs to 14 residues. The CDR3 DNA reads as TGTGCCAGCATGGGATTTCAGGCAGGAGGGGAGCAGTACTTC. Translation gives CASMGFQAGGEQYF.

This clone was recorded only once. This sequence joins TRBV6-5 and TRBJ2-2; D call uncertain. V lost 4 bases and J lost 1, with 13 bases in between. The CDR3 totals 16 residues. Germline loops: CDR1 MNHEY, CDR2 SVGAGI. Here the CDR3 reads CASSSLLTENTGELFF. The DNA for the CDR3 is TGTGCCAGCAGTTCACTCCTAACAGAGAACACCGGGGAGCTGTTTTTT.

The V call is TRBV28, the J call TRBJ2-7, with 10 bases that match TRBD1. This CDR3 has 13 amino acids. Germline CDR1 MDHEN, CDR2 SYDVKM. V lost 8 bases and J lost 4; bases outside the gene matches: 5. The CDR3 protein is CASDRTGGYEQYF. The DNA for the CDR3 is TGTGCCAGCGACCGGACAGGGGGGTACGAGCAGTACTTC.